Given below is one T cell receptor beta chain in context. The source of the sample is a study of shared T cell receptors in the human thymus. TCRdb's copy holds only in-frame clones and misses some; the assay was immunoSEQ multiplex PCR. The sample contains about 610,000 clones, 85% to 90% of which appear only once. The germline V gene encodes CDR1 LNHDA and CDR2 SQIVND (reference sequence). V lost 6 bases, J lost 10 bases, and 13 bases stayed unmatched. CDR3 length: 14 amino acids. These data are also associated with another study on human thymus T cells. As that study records: Resections from corrective heart surgery supplied the thymus tissue. Thymic and blood repertoires seemed to favor certain V and J genes.

This clonotype originated in a boy under two years old with a congenital heart defect. The sequencing sample was made of thymocytes. This chain connects TRBV19 to TRBJ2-5; 8 nucleotides agree with TRBD2. CDR3 loop: CASSLSGTPSDQYF. The CDR3 coding sequence is TGTGCCAGTAGCCTTAGCGGGACGCCCTCTGACCAGTACTTC.